Listed below are T cell receptor beta chains from one sample, sequenced in a study of neoadjuvant anti-PD-1 for oral cavity cancer. TCRdb's table, derived via immunoSEQ multiplex PCR, lists solely in-frame clones and lacks some. The repertoire consists of 16,000 or so clones, with about 61% occurring once and the leading ten covering approximately 3%. Material: PBMCs, obtained before nivolumab (anti-PD-1) treatment. These TCRs come from a person between 40 and 79 years old with oral cavity squamous cell carcinoma. Both conserved end residues are part of each CDR3. The order of the fields is V gene, D gene, J gene, clone size, CDR3 DNA, CDR3 protein. A D gene is named only where the DNA matches it firmly. Clone size appears in some rows only: once, few, many, or a class for an expanded clone.

>TRBV21-1|-|TRBJ1-5|-
TGTGCCAGCAGCGACAGGCGGGGTCAGCCCCAGCATTTT
CASSDRRGQPQHF
>TRBV6-5|-|TRBJ2-2|-
TGTGCCAGCAGGCGCCGGCAGGGCAACACCGGGGAGCTGTTTTTT
CASRRRQGNTGELFF
>TRBV7-8|-|TRBJ1-4|-
TGTGCCAGCAGCTTAGCGGGGGGAAGGACTAATGAAAAACTGTTTTTT
CASSLAGGRTNEKLFF
>TRBV10-2|TRBD2|TRBJ2-5|-
TGCGCCAGCAGTGAGTCAGTAGCGGGGTCAGAGACCCAGTACTTC
CASSESVAGSETQYF
>TRBV9|-|TRBJ2-1|-
TGTGCCAGCAGCGTAGAGGGGCTAGCAGGGTCCAATGAGCAGTTCTTC
CASSVEGLAGSNEQFF
>TRBV25-1|-|TRBJ1-1|few
TGTGCCAGCAGGGTTTCCGGACGGAATGAAGCTTTCTTT
CASRVSGRNEAFF
>TRBV30|TRBD1|TRBJ1-1|-
TGTGCCTGGAGGGCGATGACAGGGTCGATCGGGACTGAAGCTTTCTTT
CAWRAMTGSIGTEAFF
>TRBV5-6|-|TRBJ2-7|-
TGTGCCAGCAGCTTAGGTCCCAACTACGAGCAGTACTTC
CASSLGPNYEQYF
>TRBV7-2|-|TRBJ1-1|-
TGTGCCAGCAGCCCCACACTAGGGAGAGGGAACACTGAAGCTTTCTTT
CASSPTLGRGNTEAFF
>TRBV6-6|-|TRBJ2-5|few
TGTGCCAGCAGTTACGGTAGGGGAGTTCGAGAGACCCAGTACTTC
CASSYGRGVRETQYF
>TRBV5-1|-|TRBJ2-2|few
TGCGCCAGCAGGAAGACAGGGAACACCGGGGAGCTGTTTTTT
CASRKTGNTGELFF
>TRBV6-1|TRBD2|TRBJ2-5|few
TGTGCCAGCAGTGAATATCAGGGAGGGGCGACCCAGTACTTC
CASSEYQGGATQYF
>TRBV29-1|-|TRBJ2-4|-
TGCAGCGTGGCGGGACAGCCCAAAAACATTCAGTACTTC
CSVAGQPKNIQYF
>TRBV2|TRBD1|TRBJ2-7|-
TGTGCCAGCAGTGCCCGGACAGGGCAGTACGAGCAGTACTTC
CASSARTGQYEQYF
>TRBV19|TRBD2|TRBJ2-3|few
TGTGCCAGTAGTCCCCAACCCGGGACTAGCGGGAGTGGGGATACGCAGTATTTT
CASSPQPGTSGSGDTQYF
>TRBV28|-|TRBJ2-3|few
TGTGCCAGCAGTTCCCTGGGCCAGTCACTCACAGATACGCAGTATTTT
CASSSLGQSLTDTQYF
>TRBV7-2|TRBD2|TRBJ2-3|-
TGTGCCAGCAGCCGAGGACTAGCTGTGAGCACAGATACGCAGTATTTT
CASSRGLAVSTDTQYF
>TRBV6-1|-|TRBJ2-5|-
TGTGCCTCTACCGGGGTATCAGAGACCCAGTACTTC
CASTGVSETQYF
>TRBV18|-|TRBJ1-5|-
TGTGCCAGCTCAGTTGACTATGGTCAGCCCCAGCATTTT
CASSVDYGQPQHF
>TRBV2|-|TRBJ2-7|few
TGTGCCAGCAGCGAAACCGGACAGAGCTCCTACGAGCAGTACTTC
CASSETGQSSYEQYF
>TRBV28|TRBD2|TRBJ2-5|-
TGTGCCAGCAGACCAAGACATAGCGGGAGACCGGTAGAGACCCAGTACTTC
CASRPRHSGRPVETQYF
>TRBV4-2|-|TRBJ2-1|few
TGTGCCAGCAGCCAAGAAACCTACGGTTACAATGAGCAGTTCTTC
CASSQETYGYNEQFF
>TRBV5-6|TRBD1|TRBJ1-4|-
TGTGCCAGCAGCTTGCTGACAGGGGATAATGAAAAACTGTTTTTT
CASSLLTGDNEKLFF
>TRBV7-6|-|TRBJ2-5|-
TGTGCCAGCACAGGGGTAGGGGAGACCCAGTACTTC
CASTGVGETQYF
>TRBV2|TRBD2|TRBJ2-1|-
TGTGCCAGCAGTGAATCTAGCGGGAGAAATCATGAGCAGTTCTTC
CASSESSGRNHEQFF
>TRBV6-5|TRBD1|TRBJ2-1|once
TGTGCCAGCAGCCGAGACAGGGGAGGCTACAATGAGCAGTTCTTC
CASSRDRGGYNEQFF
>TRBV6-1|-|TRBJ1-5|-
TGTGCCAGCAATGAACATGGCGTTCCCCAGCATTTT
CASNEHGVPQHF
>TRBV4-1|-|TRBJ1-5|-
TGCGCCAGCAGCCAAGATAACTATAGCAATCAGCCCCAGCATTTT
CASSQDNYSNQPQHF
>TRBV11-3|-|TRBJ1-1|-
TGTGCCAGCAGCCGAGACAGTAAAGCGAACACTGAAGCTTTCTTT
CASSRDSKANTEAFF
>TRBV7-2|TRBD2|TRBJ2-4|few
TGTGCCAGCAGCGCCGGGACTAGCCTGGGGCGATCTCAGTACTTC
CASSAGTSLGRSQYF
>TRBV19|-|TRBJ2-1|-
TGTGCCAGTCGTTCCGAGGAACTACCTTACAATGAGCAGTTCTTC
CASRSEELPYNEQFF
>TRBV27|-|TRBJ2-7|few
TGTGCCAGCAGTAGGAGACAGGCCCCCTACGAGCAGTACTTC
CASSRRQAPYEQYF
>TRBV6-6|TRBD1|TRBJ1-4|-
TGTGCCAGCAGTTCCCGACAGGGCCCGGCTAATGAAAAACTGTTTTTT
CASSSRQGPANEKLFF
>TRBV6-5|-|TRBJ2-3|-
TGTGCCAGCAGGAGGGTAGATACGCAGTATTTT
CASRRVDTQYF
>TRBV11-2|-|TRBJ1-1|-
TGTGCCAGCAGCTCTATAACAGGACCCCCGAACACTGAAGCTTTCTTT
CASSSITGPPNTEAFF
>TRBV11-2|-|TRBJ2-7|-
TGTGCCAGCAGCTTAGAATCGGGAGTGACGTACGAGCAGTACTTC
CASSLESGVTYEQYF
>TRBV6-1|-|TRBJ2-3|-
TGTGCCAGCAGTGAGGTTGTTTCTAATACGCAGTATTTT
CASSEVVSNTQYF
>TRBV19|-|TRBJ1-5|few
TGTGCCAGTAGTATCGGAATCGGTTATAGCAATCAGCCCCAGCATTTT
CASSIGIGYSNQPQHF
>TRBV9|-|TRBJ2-3|-
TGTGCCAGCAGCCTTACCATGAGAGATACGCAGTATTTT
CASSLTMRDTQYF
>TRBV7-9|-|TRBJ2-1|-
TGTGCCAGCAGCGCCCCCTCCGCGGTTGAGCAGTTCTTC
CASSAPSAVEQFF
>TRBV6-6|-|TRBJ2-4|-
TGTGCCAGCAGTACCGGGACATTCCAAAACATTCAGTACTTC
CASSTGTFQNIQYF